This T cell receptor beta chain was recovered during a study of T cell responses to AZD1222 COVID-19 vaccine. General observations from the study: CD4 TCRs linked to vaccination spanned spike, dominating at 160-218 and 743-854. No day 14 peak samples; only post-peak repertoires were characterized. The donor cohort was predominantly white British with a female majority, and clonal diversity may have been underestimated. Among spike-specific TCRs, nearly half reportedly target unmutated variant regions.

The V gene's germline CDR1 is SGHNT and CDR2 YYREEE (reference sequence). This CDR3 contains 17 residues. The J segment lost 4 bases and the V segment lost 4 bases, leaving 12 bases of the junction unmatched. On this clone: Its antigen is unidentified.

The data were produced by immunoSEQ multiplex PCR, yet TCRdb's version contains in-frame clones alone and is incomplete. The table shows over 50,000 clones, with 80% occurring only once. The chain recombines TRBV5-4 with TRBJ1-2; the match to TRBD1 covers 11 bases. The TCR was taken from an adult who received the AZD1222 COVID-19 vaccine. This specimen was peripheral blood, taken 28 days after the second AZD1222 dose. CDR3 in DNA: TGTGCCAGCAGCCAACACCGGGACAGGGGGACCTCCTATGGCTACACCTTC. It translates to CASSQHRDRGTSYGYTF.